This T cell receptor (beta chain) comes out of a study of blood T cells in healthy people across ages. The study, taken as a whole, reports: Long-lived donors had more naive CD4+ cells and higher diversity than aged donors.

Sample-barcoded 5' priming and a J-beta primer mix drove a second PCR of about 7 to 12 cycles. TCRdb used MiXCR to reprocess the 5' RACE reads, holding one entry per CDR3 protein. The sample includes about 630,000 distinct CDR3 sequences, more than 20% of them seen just once. On this clonotype: No antigen is known for it.

Germline CDR1 DFQATT, CDR2 SNEGSKA (reference sequence). The V gene end was trimmed by 1 base and the J gene end by 10 bases; junction bases not matched to a gene: 23. This CDR3 has 20 amino acids. The chain has TRBV20-1 and TRBJ2-1, with TRBD2 matching 12 bases. The TCR originated in a man aged 65 to 85 in good health. Sequencing input: blood. The CDR3 protein is CSARVTSGSNAPTPIGEQFF. In DNA form, the CDR3 reads TGCAGTGCTAGAGTGACTAGCGGGAGTAATGCCCCTACCCCAATTGGGGAGCAGTTCTTC.